One sample yielded the 3 T cell receptor beta chains listed below, sequenced in a study of technical replicates of blood from a few donors. TCRdb's table, derived via immunoSEQ multiplex PCR, lists solely in-frame clones and lacks some. The sample includes just under 100,000 clones, 95% of them seen just once. Sample: T cells isolated from PBMCs. The receptors were sampled from a human donor in good health.

The DNA of the CDR3 is TGCGCCAGCAGTGAGAGGTTGTCGAGGGATCCTGGAAACACCATATATTTT. Its translation: CASSERLSRDPGNTIYF. This chain connects TRBV10-1 to TRBJ1-3; D remains ambiguous. Germline-derived CDR1 and CDR2 are WNHNN and SYGVQD (reference sequence). The CDR3 runs to 17 residues. Trimming shortened V by 2 bases and J by 2 bases, and 16 bases separated the two germline ends.

The chain uses TRBV30 and TRBJ2-5; D not resolved. Germline values: CDR1 GTSNPN, CDR2 SVGIG (reference sequence). The ends were cut back, 0 bases at V and 1 base at J, with 6 bases in the middle. The CDR3 is made up of 13 amino acids. The CDR3 bases are TGTGCCTGGAGTGTTCTGGCCCAAGAGACCCAGTACTTC. Its translation is CAWSVLAQETQYF.

The sample holds one count of this clone. The chain couples TRBV5-8 to TRBJ1-4; D not resolved. Trimming cost V 3 bases and J 0 bases, with 12 bases left between them. The CDR3 loop spans 16 amino acids. Germline V gene data show CDR1 as SGHTS and CDR2 as YDEGEE. CDR3 nucleotide sequence: TGTGCCAGCAGCTCCCCAGATCCCTCAACTAATGAAAAACTGTTTTTT. It codes for CASSSPDPSTNEKLFF.